This T cell receptor (beta chain) was retrieved from a study of blood T cell repertoires in COVID-19. Study in general: The origin of the acute and convalescent COVID-19 samples was the United States, Italy and Spain. Sources were T cells, B-cell-depleted T cells, or PBMCs; the material itself was cDNA or gDNA.

Under the authors' procedure: For nucleated cells, counts were estimated from reference gene primer amplification. Method: immunoSEQ multiplex PCR; TCRdb's copy keeps in-frame clones and lacks some. Clone size and V and J calls were adopted from that table, with D and trimming inferred from the DNA. The repertoire holds more than 85,000 clones, with nearly 85% as singletons. Per germline, CDR1 LNHNV and CDR2 YYDKDF (reference sequence). The CDR3 is 14 residues long. Losses at the gene ends were 0 bases for V and 14 bases for J; bases not matched to a gene: 10. What was sequenced was peripheral blood. The chain uses TRBV15 and TRBJ1-2; TRBD1 matches at 9 bases. The TCR sequence derives from a woman between 50 and 59 years old with acute or convalescent COVID-19. In DNA, the CDR3 is TGTGCCACCAGCAGAGATTATTCGGACAGGGGAAATACCTTC. Protein product: CATSRDYSDRGNTF.